These 15 T cell receptor beta chains originate from one sample sequenced in a study of cytomegalovirus exposure and HLA in healthy donors. Primers for the PCR totalled 60 Vbeta and 13 Jbeta. Method: immunoSEQ multiplex PCR; TCRdb's copy keeps in-frame clones and lacks some. The table shows around 89,000 clones, with 76% occurring only once. Sequences were obtained from PBMCs. The receptors were gathered from a man aged 35 to 55 in good health and CMV-seronegative.

The chain employs TRBV7-2 and TRBJ1-4, with D perhaps TRBD1 (5 bases). CDR1 is SGHTA and CDR2 is FQGNSA in the germline V gene. This CDR3 has 15 residues. V lost 1 base and J 7 bases, leaving 13 bases between the germline ends. CDR3 loop: CASSLVGGFSEKLFF. As DNA, the CDR3 is TGTGCCAGCAGCTTAGTGGGGGGTTTCAGTGAAAAACTGTTTTTT.

This chain uses TRBV12-5 with TRBJ1-1; TRBD1 matches at 8 bases. The germline V gene has CDR1 LGHNT and CDR2 FRNRAP. This CDR3 has 13 residues. Losses at the gene ends were 3 bases for V and 4 bases for J; bases not matched to a gene: 1. The CDR3: CASGFTGGTEAFF. CDR3 bases: TGTGCTAGTGGTTTCACAGGGGGCACTGAAGCTTTCTTT.

This chain links TRBV7-9 with TRBJ2-6; TRBD1 agrees at 7 bases. The CDR3 extends over 17 amino acids. CDR1 is SEHNR, CDR2 FQNEAQ, per germline (reference sequence). J gave up 1 base and V 2 bases, and 5 bases lay outside the gene matches. CDR3 nucleotides: TGTGCCAGCAGCTTAAGGAAGGGGGCTTCTGGGGCCAACGTCCTGACTTTC. This gives the protein CASSLRKGASGANVLTF.

V is TRBV21-1 and J is TRBJ1-1. TRBV21-1 is deemed a pseudogene. There are 15 residues in the CDR3. The CDR3 spells CASSKTAAMNTEAFF. The CDR3, as DNA: TGTGCCAGCAGCAAAACTGCGGCCATGAACACTGAAGCTTTCTTT.

The V and J genes are TRBV6-4 and TRBJ1-1, with a weak D call TRBD1 (6 bases). The length of the CDR3 is 14 residues. CDR1 and CDR2 from the germline V gene are MRHNA and SNTAGT. Deletions cut 5 bases from V and 5 bases from J, with 15 bases between. This CDR3 is CASSPHRVGTEAFF. CDR3 DNA sequence: TGTGCCAGCAGTCCCCACAGGGTAGGAACTGAAGCTTTCTTT.

The chain combines TRBV9 with TRBJ2-2; 9 nucleotides align to TRBD2. Germline V gene lookup returns CDR1 SGDLS and CDR2 YYNGEE. The J segment lost 7 bases and the V segment lost 3 bases, leaving 7 bases of the junction unmatched. This CDR3 comprises 15 residues. As DNA, the CDR3 is TGTGCCAGCAGCGCACATAGCGGGGGTAACGGGGAGCTGTTTTTT. It translates to CASSAHSGGNGELFF.

This chain connects TRBV7-7 to TRBJ2-5, with D tentatively TRBD1 (6 bases). Gene TRBJ2-7 matches the end of the DNA better, so the J call may be wrong. Germline V lookup: CDR1 SSHAT, CDR2 FNYEAQ (reference sequence). The CDR3 length is 15 residues. CDR3 DNA sequence: TGTGCCAGCAGCCCATTACAGGGCTACTCCTACGAGCAGTACTTC. The encoded protein is CASSPLQGYSYEQYF.

The chain is built from TRBV28 and TRBJ2-3; 9 bases align to TRBD2. CDR1 and CDR2 (germline): MDHEN, SYDVKM. The CDR3 runs 12 residues. CDR3 bases: TGTGCGGGCGGGAGCGGGGGGCCTTGGCAGTATTTT. It translates to CAGGSGGPWQYF.

The J gene is TRBJ2-3, the V gene TRBV2; TRBD2 aligns across 8 bases. Looked up from germline, CDR1 is SNHLY and CDR2 is FYNNEI. Germline trimming cut 4 bases from V and 0 bases from J; bases unmatched to any gene: 6. The CDR3 runs 16 residues. As DNA, the CDR3 is TGTGCCAGCAGTGTCCGGTTAGCGGGGAGCACAGATACGCAGTATTTT. Protein product: CASSVRLAGSTDTQYF.

This clone has a handful of counts. The rearrangement joins TRBV5-6 to TRBJ1-1, with TRBD1 matching 9 bases. J gave up 11 bases and V 4 bases, and 6 bases lay outside the gene matches. The CDR3 is 12 amino acids. Germline-derived CDR1 and CDR2 are SGHDT and YYEEEE. This CDR3 reads CASSVGQGMAFF. CDR3 coding DNA: TGTGCCAGCAGCGTTGGACAGGGGATGGCTTTCTTT.

The chain employs TRBV7-9 and TRBJ1-1; 11 bases are a match to TRBD1. The CDR3 covers 15 residues. V lost 5 bases, J lost 10 bases, and 12 bases stayed unmatched. In germline, CDR1 is SEHNR, CDR2 FQNEAQ (reference sequence). The chain's CDR3 is CASSPRGGQGGVAFF. CDR3 DNA: TGTGCCAGCAGCCCGAGGGGGGGACAGGGGGGGGTAGCTTTCTTT.

There are a few counts of this clone. This sequence joins TRBV10-3 and TRBJ2-7, with 8 bases fitting TRBD1. CDR3 length equals 15 residues. With V trimmed by 6 bases and J by 0 bases, 7 bases remained unmatched. In germline, CDR1 is ENHRY, CDR2 SYGVKD. CDR3 loop: CAIRTGRGPSYEQYF. In DNA, the CDR3 is TGTGCCATCAGAACAGGCAGGGGGCCCTCCTACGAGCAGTACTTC.

This clone occurred once. The chain recombines TRBV2 with TRBJ2-3; D gene unclear. This CDR3 contains 11 residues. The V and J ends lost 7 bases and 6 bases respectively, with 8 bases between them. Looked up from germline, CDR1 is SNHLY and CDR2 is FYNNEI. CDR3 DNA: TGTGCCAGCACGCGGAAGGATACGCAGTATTTT. Translating it yields CASTRKDTQYF.

The V gene is TRBV9, the J gene TRBJ2-2, with TRBD1 matching over 9 bases. Germline trimming cut 3 bases from V and 4 bases from J; bases unmatched to any gene: 7. Germline CDR1 is SGDLS and CDR2 is YYNGEE. The CDR3 is made up of 16 amino acids. The CDR3 nucleotides are TGTGCCAGCAGCGCCCAAGGACAGGGGTTCACCGGGGAGCTGTTTTTT. Residues: CASSAQGQGFTGELFF.

J is TRBJ1-2 and V is TRBV7-9; 9 nucleotides agree with TRBD1. The germline V gene encodes CDR1 SEHNR and CDR2 FQNEAQ (reference sequence). V lost 5 bases to trimming and J lost 8 bases; unmatched junction nucleotides: 15. The CDR3 runs 16 residues. The CDR3 here is CASSTGGFDQVVGYTF. CDR3 sequence (DNA): TGTGCCAGCAGCACAGGGGGCTTTGATCAGGTTGTAGGCTACACCTTC.